This T cell receptor beta chain came from a study of T cell responses to AZD1222 COVID-19 vaccine. As for the study in general: Doses given second, at about 4 or about 12 weeks, were pooled.

Assay used: immunoSEQ multiplex PCR; TCRdb lists only in-frame clones, some missing. The data show some 190,000 clones, approximately 92% seen once. After removal of 1 base from V and 12 bases from J, the junction contained 8 bases not matched to a gene. The germline gives CDR1 GTSNPN, CDR2 SVGIG (reference sequence). The CDR3 length is 13 residues. This chain uses TRBV30 with TRBJ2-1; 8 nucleotides match TRBD1. Sequenced here: peripheral blood, sampled on day 0 of AZD1222 vaccination. This clonotype was obtained from an adult in good health. Here the CDR3 reads CAWSAGQGIGQFF. CDR3 nucleotide sequence: TGTGCCTGGAGTGCCGGACAGGGTATCGGGCAGTTCTTC.